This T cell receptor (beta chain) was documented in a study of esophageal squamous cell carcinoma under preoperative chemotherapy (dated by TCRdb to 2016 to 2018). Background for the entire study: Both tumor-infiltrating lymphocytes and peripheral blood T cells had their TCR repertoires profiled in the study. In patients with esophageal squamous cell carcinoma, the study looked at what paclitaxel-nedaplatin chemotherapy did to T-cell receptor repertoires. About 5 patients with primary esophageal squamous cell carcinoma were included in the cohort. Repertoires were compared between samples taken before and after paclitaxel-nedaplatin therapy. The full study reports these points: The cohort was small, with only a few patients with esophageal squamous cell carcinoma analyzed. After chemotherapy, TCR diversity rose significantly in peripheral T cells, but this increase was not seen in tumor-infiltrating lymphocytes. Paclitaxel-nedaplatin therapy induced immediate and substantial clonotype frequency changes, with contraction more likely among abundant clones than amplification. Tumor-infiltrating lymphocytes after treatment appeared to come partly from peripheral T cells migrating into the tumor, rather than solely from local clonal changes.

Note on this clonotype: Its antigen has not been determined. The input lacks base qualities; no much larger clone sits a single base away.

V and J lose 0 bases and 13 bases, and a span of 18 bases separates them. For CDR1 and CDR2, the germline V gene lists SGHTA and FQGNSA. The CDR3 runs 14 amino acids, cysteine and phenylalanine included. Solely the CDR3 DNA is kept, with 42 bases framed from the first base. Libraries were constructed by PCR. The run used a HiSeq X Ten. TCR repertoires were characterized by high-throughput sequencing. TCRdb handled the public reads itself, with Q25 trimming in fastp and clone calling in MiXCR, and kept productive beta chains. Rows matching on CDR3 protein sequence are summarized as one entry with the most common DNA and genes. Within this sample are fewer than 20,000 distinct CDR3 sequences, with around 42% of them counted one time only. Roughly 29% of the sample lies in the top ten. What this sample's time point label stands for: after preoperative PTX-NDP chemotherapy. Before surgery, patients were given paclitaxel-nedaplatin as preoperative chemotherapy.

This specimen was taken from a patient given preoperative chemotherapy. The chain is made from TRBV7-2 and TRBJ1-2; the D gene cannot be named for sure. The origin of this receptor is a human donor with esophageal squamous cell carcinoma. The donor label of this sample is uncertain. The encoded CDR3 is CASSLALMSTEATF. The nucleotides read TGTGCCAGCAGCTTAGCCCTAATGAGCACTGAAGCCACCTTC.